Following are 28 T cell receptor beta chains from one sample sequenced in a study of blood T cell repertoires in COVID-19. TCRdb keeps only in-frame clones here, not all; method: immunoSEQ multiplex PCR. The sample shows just under 55,000 clones, 85% to 95% of them seen only once. The sequencing sample was made of peripheral blood. All receptors come from a man between 50 and 59 years old with acute or convalescent COVID-19.

The chain carries TRBV5-1 and TRBJ2-1, with 9 positions matching TRBD1. This CDR3 is 17 amino acids long. J was trimmed by 6 bases and V by 4 bases; bases with no gene match: 14. The germline CDR1 and CDR2 sequences are SGHRS and YFSETQ. CDR3 loop: CASSPGLSGQGGNEQFF. The CDR3 DNA reads TGCGCCAGCAGCCCGGGGCTCTCGGGACAGGGAGGCAATGAGCAGTTCTTC.

The chain links TRBV9 to TRBJ1-4; D is undetermined. V was shortened by 3 bases and J by 7 bases, with 7 bases between the two germline ends. Germline V CDR1 and CDR2: SGDLS, YYNGEE. There are 12 residues in the CDR3. The CDR3 bases are TGTGCCAGCAGCGCAATCGGTGAAAAACTGTTTTTT. It specifies CASSAIGEKLFF.

This clone turned up a few times. The CDR3 sequence is CASSQDPTGSYEQYF. CDR3 nucleotide sequence: TGCGCCAGCAGCCAAGACCCCACAGGGTCCTACGAGCAGTACTTC. The V and J genes are TRBV4-3 and TRBJ2-7, with D possibly TRBD1 on 6 matching bases. CDR1 and CDR2 (germline): LGHNA, YSLEER. Trimming took off 0 bases at V and 1 base at J, with 10 bases between the two ends. The CDR3 has 15 residues.

This clone was seen once. J is TRBJ2-5 and V is TRBV5-1, with D tentatively TRBD2 (7 bases). Germline V gives CDR1 SGHRS, CDR2 YFSETQ. CDR3 length equals 15 residues. The V gene lost 4 bases and the J gene lost 5 bases, with 18 bases spanning the gap. CDR3 in DNA: TGCGCCAGCAGCCCCTCCGGGGGGCTTCAGGAGACCCAGTACTTC. This encodes CASSPSGGLQETQYF.

The chain uses TRBV20-1 and TRBJ2-5, with 9 positions matching TRBD2. This CDR3 spans 14 amino acids. The J segment lost 4 bases and the V segment lost 3 bases, leaving 6 bases of the junction unmatched. The V gene's germline CDR1 is DFQATT and CDR2 SNEGSKA (reference sequence). CDR3 DNA: TGCAGTGCTAGTCTGCTAGCGGGGCTAGAGACCCAGTACTTC. Amino acid sequence: CSASLLAGLETQYF.

This clone appeared a single time. The chain joins TRBV11-2 to TRBJ2-2; 7 nucleotides line up with TRBD1. V was clipped by 5 bases and J by 7 bases; unmatched bases: 16. Germline lookup yields CDR1 SGHAT and CDR2 FQNNGV. The CDR3 covers 17 residues. CDR3 sequence (DNA): TGTGCCAGCAGCCCCCCGCGGACAGGCGCCGGAGTCGGGGAGCTGTTTTTT. It translates to CASSPPRTGAGVGELFF.

V usage is TRBV19 and J usage is TRBJ2-1; tentative D call: TRBD1 (5 bases). This CDR3 region has 14 residues. CDR1 LNHDA and CDR2 SQIVND come from the germline V gene (reference sequence). Trimming took off 9 bases at V and 4 bases at J, with 16 bases between the two ends. The CDR3 spells CASRTRQNYNEQFF. CDR3 nucleotides: TGTGCCAGCCGGACACGACAAAATTACAATGAGCAGTTCTTC.

The chain couples TRBV6-5 to TRBJ2-7, with 8 positions matching TRBD1. The CDR3 has 13 residues. Germline CDR1 is MNHEY and CDR2 is SVGAGI. V trimming: 6 bases; J trimming: 3 bases; junction bases outside the gene matches: 4. The CDR3, as DNA: TGTGCCAGCAGCCGGACAGGGATCTACGAGCAGTACTTC. Amino acids: CASSRTGIYEQYF.

The CDR3 region has the DNA TGTGCCAGCAGTGAGGGTAGGACTAGCGGGAGGTACAATGAGCAGTTCTTC. Residues: CASSEGRTSGRYNEQFF. The chain carries TRBV6-1 and TRBJ2-1, with 14 bases matching TRBD2. The CDR3 is made up of 17 amino acids. Germline V gene lookup returns CDR1 MNHNS and CDR2 SASEGT. J gave up 4 bases and V 3 bases, and 5 bases lay outside the gene matches.

The chain employs TRBV24-1 and TRBJ2-7; D is unresolved. Trimming removed 1 base from V and 0 bases from J, with 9 bases in between. Germline V gives CDR1 KGHDR, CDR2 SFDVKD. This CDR3 is built from 15 residues. The CDR3 sequence is CATSDFNTSSYEQYF. CDR3 coding DNA: TGTGCCACCAGTGATTTCAACACCAGCTCCTACGAGCAGTACTTC.

This rearrangement joins TRBV18 to TRBJ2-2; no definite D call. This CDR3 is 14 amino acids long. Trimming took 4 bases from V and 1 from J, leaving 7 bases between them. Germline lookup yields CDR1 KGHSH and CDR2 LQKENI. The CDR3 DNA follows: TGTGCCAGCTCACGACTCCTGAACACCGGGGAGCTGTTTTTT. This codes for CASSRLLNTGELFF.

The rearrangement links TRBV5-4 to TRBJ2-5; 9 bases line up with TRBD2. The germline CDR1 and CDR2 sequences are SGHNT and YYREEE (reference sequence). Unmatched junction bases numbered 8, after V lost 4 bases and J lost 4 bases. There are 15 residues in the CDR3. The CDR3: CASSPVATSGETQYF. The CDR3, as DNA: TGTGCCAGCAGCCCCGTAGCGACTAGCGGAGAGACCCAGTACTTC.

The gene calls are TRBV24-1 and TRBJ2-7; 10 bases fit TRBD1. The J segment lost 5 bases and the V segment lost 0 bases, leaving 3 bases of the junction unmatched. The CDR3 spans 15 residues. CDR1 and CDR2 from the germline V gene are KGHDR and SFDVKD. The CDR3 sequence is CATSDLRDRGNEQYF. Here the CDR3 DNA reads TGTGCCACCAGTGATTTGCGGGACAGGGGCAACGAGCAGTACTTC.

This chain connects TRBV21-1 to TRBJ1-5; the DNA was not used to check the table's D call, TRBD1. TRBV21-1 is assigned pseudogene status. The CDR3 extends over 18 amino acids. Written as DNA, the CDR3 is TGTGCCAGCAGCAAAAGGACAGGGGCGGATTTTGGCAATCAGCCCCAGCATTTT. This translates into CASSKRTGADFGNQPQHF.

There are a few counts of this clone. This chain connects TRBV11-3 to TRBJ2-3; TRBD2 matches at 7 bases. Germline V gene sequence: CDR1 SGHNT, CDR2 YENEEA. The CDR3 totals 18 residues. With 4 bases clipped from V and 5 bases from J, the junction kept 18 bases outside the gene matches. The CDR3 loop is CASSSPPVGGRREDTQYF. In nucleotides, the CDR3 is TGTGCCAGCAGCTCACCCCCCGTTGGCGGGAGAAGGGAAGATACGCAGTATTTT. Full variable domain (remainder filled in from reference TRBV11-3 and TRBJ2-3): EAGVVQSPRYKIIEKKQPVAFWCNPISGHNTLYWYLQNLGQGPELLIRYENEEAVDDSQLPKDRFSAERLKGVDSTLKIQPAELGDSAVYLCASSSPPVGGRREDTQYFGPGTRLTVL.

The rearrangement links TRBV5-1 to TRBJ1-5, with a tentative D call TRBD1 (5 bases). V was pared by 0 bases and J by 2 bases, with 12 bases between. This CDR3 spans 16 amino acids. The germline gives CDR1 SGHRS, CDR2 YFSETQ. CDR3 region: CASSLEPGFGNQPQHF. CDR3 DNA: TGCGCCAGCAGCTTGGAACCAGGGTTCGGCAATCAGCCCCAGCATTTT.

With regard to this clone: Mismatch with germline at one junction end may stem from a read error. The V gene is TRBV5-1, the J gene TRBJ1-2; D unclear. Germline values: CDR1 SGHRS, CDR2 YFSETQ. CDR3 length: 14 amino acids. The CDR3 sequence is CASSLMPGSRPSDF. The CDR3 coding sequence is TGCGCCAGCAGCTTGATGCCCGGGAGTCGGCCTTCGGACTTC.

The J gene is TRBJ1-2, the V gene TRBV5-1; D is ambiguous. The length of the CDR3 is 16 residues. With 2 bases removed from V and 0 bases from J, the gap between germline ends came to 14 bases. In germline, CDR1 is SGHRS, CDR2 YFSETQ. CDR3 DNA: TGCGCCAGCAGCTTCGGAGCTACCTACCCTAACTATGGCTACACCTTC. Translation: CASSFGATYPNYGYTF. Drawing the rest from reference TRBV5-1 and TRBJ1-2, the complete variable domain is KAGVTQTPRYLIKTRGQQVTLSCSPISGHRSVSWYQQTPGQGLQFLFEYFSETQRNKGNFPGRFSGRQFSNSRSEMNVSTLELGDSALYLCASSFGATYPNYGYTFGSGTRLTVV.

The J gene is TRBJ1-1, the V gene TRBV6-5; maybe TRBD1 (5 bases). The V gene's germline CDR1 is MNHEY and CDR2 SVGAGI. Trimming took 5 bases from V and 0 from J, leaving 7 bases between them. The CDR3 totals 13 residues. DNA of the CDR3: TGTGCCAGCAGTCTGACAGTGAACACTGAAGCTTTCTTT. Translation: CASSLTVNTEAFF.

This clone was recorded once. The chain uses TRBV6-5 and TRBJ1-5; the D is unclear. Germline V CDR1 and CDR2: MNHEY, SVGAGI. Trimming removed 6 bases from V and 4 bases from J, with 4 bases in between. The CDR3 is 11 amino acids. This CDR3 is CASRENQPQHF. CDR3 DNA: TGTGCCAGCAGGGAGAATCAGCCCCAGCATTTT.

V usage is TRBV6-4 and J usage is TRBJ2-2; TRBD1 aligns across 8 bases. Germline V gene data show CDR1 as MRHNA and CDR2 as SNTAGT. The CDR3 is 16 amino acids. Unmatched junction bases numbered 6, after V lost 3 bases and J lost 3 bases. The CDR3 DNA sequence: TGTGCCAGCAGTGAGATTTGGACAGGGTACACCGGGGAGCTGTTTTTT. It specifies CASSEIWTGYTGELFF.

This chain connects TRBV14 to TRBJ2-3, with 7 bases aligning to TRBD2. There are 16 residues in the CDR3. The germline CDR1 and CDR2 sequences are SGHDN and FVKESK. V gave up 4 bases and J gave up 3 bases; unmatched junction bases: 10. CDR3 nucleotide sequence: TGTGCCAGCAGCCCTTTGGCGGGAGTCAGAACAGATACGCAGTATTTT. Residues: CASSPLAGVRTDTQYF.

V usage is TRBV11-2 and J usage is TRBJ2-3, with 9 bases lining up with TRBD2. CDR1 SGHAT and CDR2 FQNNGV come from the germline V gene. This CDR3 region has 15 residues. Trimming took 2 bases from V and 8 from J; bases not matched to a gene: 8. In nucleotides, the CDR3 is TGTGCCAGCAGCTTACTAGCGGGGCCCGGGGCTACGCAGTATTTT. Its protein is CASSLLAGPGATQYF.

In its sample, this clone was seen once. The chain has TRBV10-3 and TRBJ2-7; a weak D match, TRBD2 (6 bases). V lost 8 bases and J lost 6, with 17 bases in between. Per germline, CDR1 ENHRY and CDR2 SYGVKD. CDR3 length equals 13 residues. CDR3 DNA sequence: TGTGCCATCCGACCTACTAGCTTCGGCGAGCAGTACTTC. This translates into CAIRPTSFGEQYF.

V usage is TRBV5-6 and J usage is TRBJ2-7; 8 nucleotides line up with TRBD1. The CDR3 is 13 amino acids. CDR1 is SGHDT and CDR2 is YYEEEE in the germline V gene. V shed 4 bases and J 1 base; nucleotides not matched to a gene: 1. In DNA form, the CDR3 reads TGTGCCAGCAGCAACAGGGGGTCCTACGAGCAGTACTTC. Its protein product is CASSNRGSYEQYF.

The gene calls are TRBV30 and TRBJ2-2, with D unclear. Germline CDR1 and CDR2: GTSNPN and SVGIG (reference sequence). The CDR3 loop spans 12 amino acids. This CDR3 is CATEYRTGELFF. The CDR3 nucleotides read TGTGCAACAGAATATCGGACCGGGGAGCTGTTTTTT.

The genes are TRBV7-9 and TRBJ1-2; possible D gene TRBD1, 6 bases. The V and J ends lost 4 bases and 4 bases respectively, with 16 bases between them. Germline V gene lookup returns CDR1 SEHNR and CDR2 FQNEAQ (reference sequence). The length of the CDR3 is 15 residues. The CDR3 here is CASSSPGQPTYGYTF. The CDR3 nucleotides are TGTGCCAGCAGCTCCCCAGGACAGCCCACCTATGGCTACACCTTC.

The rearrangement uses TRBV11-3 and TRBJ2-1; 8 nucleotides line up with TRBD2. The CDR3 is 16 amino acids. After removal of 2 bases from V and 5 bases from J, the junction contained 8 bases not matched to a gene. The V gene's germline CDR1 is SGHNT and CDR2 YENEEA. CDR3 DNA sequence: TGTGCCAGCAGCTTACGTTCCGGGAGGGCCCACAATGAGCAGTTCTTC. Its protein product is CASSLRSGRAHNEQFF.